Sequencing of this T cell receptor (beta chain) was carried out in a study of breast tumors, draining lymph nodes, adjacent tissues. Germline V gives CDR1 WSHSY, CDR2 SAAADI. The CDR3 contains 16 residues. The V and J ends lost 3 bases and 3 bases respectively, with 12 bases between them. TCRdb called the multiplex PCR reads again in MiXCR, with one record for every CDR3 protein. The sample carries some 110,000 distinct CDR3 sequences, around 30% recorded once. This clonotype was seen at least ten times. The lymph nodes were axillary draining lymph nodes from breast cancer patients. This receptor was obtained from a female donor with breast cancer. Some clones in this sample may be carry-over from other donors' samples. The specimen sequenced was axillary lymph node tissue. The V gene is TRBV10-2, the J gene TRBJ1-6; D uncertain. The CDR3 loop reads CASSDPAGFYNSPLHF. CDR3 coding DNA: TGCGCCAGCAGTGACCCGGCAGGTTTCTATAATTCACCCCTCCACTTT.